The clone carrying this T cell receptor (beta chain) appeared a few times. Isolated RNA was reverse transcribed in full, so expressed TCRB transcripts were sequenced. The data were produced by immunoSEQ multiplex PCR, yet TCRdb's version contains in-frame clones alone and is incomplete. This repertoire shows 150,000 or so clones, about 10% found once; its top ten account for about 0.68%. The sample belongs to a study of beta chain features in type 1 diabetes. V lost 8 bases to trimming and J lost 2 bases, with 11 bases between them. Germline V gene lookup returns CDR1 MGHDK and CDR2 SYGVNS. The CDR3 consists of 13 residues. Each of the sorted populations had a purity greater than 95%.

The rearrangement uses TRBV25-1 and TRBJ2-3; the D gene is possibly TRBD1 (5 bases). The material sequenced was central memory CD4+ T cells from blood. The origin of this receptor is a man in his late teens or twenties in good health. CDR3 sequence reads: CASQDSFTDTQYF. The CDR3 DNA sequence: TGTGCCAGCCAAGACAGCTTCACAGATACGCAGTATTTT.